Shown below are 21 T cell receptor beta chains from a single sample sequenced in a study of Ad26.COV2.S vaccination and SARS-CoV-2 variants. The protocol was immunoSEQ multiplex PCR, while the TCRdb copy is restricted to in-frame clones and leaves out a portion. The table has around 100,000 clones, 82% seen once. The sample consisted of peripheral blood, taken after recovery from COVID-19. All receptors come from a human donor who had recovered from COVID-19.

The rearrangement uses TRBV5-6 and TRBJ2-5; D is undetermined. Germline CDR1 is SGHDT and CDR2 is YYEEEE. The V end was cut by 3 bases, the J end by 9 bases, with 12 bases between. The CDR3 runs to 12 residues. The CDR3 DNA is TGTGCCAGCAGCTCCTGGAACGCGGCCCAGTACTTC. Its protein is CASSSWNAAQYF. The full variable domain, rest sourced from reference TRBV5-6 and TRBJ2-5, is DAGVTQSPTHLIKTRGQQVTLRCSPKSGHDTVSWYQQALGQGPQFIFQYYEEEERQRGNFPDRFSGHQFPNYSSELNVNALLLGDSALYLCASSSWNAAQYFGPGTRLLVL.

The rearrangement uses TRBV6-2 or TRBV6-3 and TRBJ1-2, with D unclear. The ends were cut back, 2 bases at V and 4 bases at J, with 8 bases in the middle. The CDR3 is 13 residues long. CDR1 and CDR2 (germline): MNHEY, SVGEGT. The CDR3 reads CASSYGTTYGYTF. CDR3 coding DNA: TGTGCCAGCAGTTACGGAACCACCTATGGCTACACCTTC.

This rearrangement joins TRBV9 to TRBJ2-1; no firm D call. Trimming cost V 0 bases and J 7 bases, with 8 bases left between them. Germline V gene data show CDR1 as SGDLS and CDR2 as YYNGEE. The CDR3 runs to 13 residues. The CDR3 coding sequence is TGTGCCAGCAGCGTAGGGCAGGATAATGAGCAGTTCTTC. Its protein product is CASSVGQDNEQFF.

In nucleotides, the CDR3 is TGTGCCACCCAGACAGGGAAGGACACTGAAGCTTTCTTT. Encoded protein: CATQTGKDTEAFF. This chain links TRBV24-1 with TRBJ1-1; 7 positions agree with TRBD1. CDR1 is KGHDR and CDR2 is SFDVKD in the germline V gene. V dropped 9 bases and J dropped 3; count of bases not matched to a gene: 6. The CDR3 covers 13 residues.

This rearrangement joins TRBV28 to TRBJ1-5, with D perhaps TRBD1 (5 bases). The V gene lost 6 bases and the J gene lost 3 bases, with 15 bases spanning the gap. Per germline, CDR1 MDHEN and CDR2 SYDVKM. CDR3 length: 15 amino acids. The CDR3 DNA reads TGTGCCAGCAGATCTATCGGGACGCCCAATCAGCCCCAGCATTTT. Amino acid sequence: CASRSIGTPNQPQHF.

This chain connects TRBV7-2 to TRBJ2-7; D is ambiguous. V lost 5 bases and J 4 bases, leaving 15 bases between the germline ends. This CDR3 region has 14 residues. The germline CDR1 and CDR2 sequences are SGHTA and FQGNSA. CDR3 amino acids: CASSLSPATYEQYF. The CDR3 DNA sequence: TGTGCCAGCAGCCTTAGTCCGGCGACGTACGAGCAGTACTTC. The full variable domain, completed using reference TRBV7-2 and TRBJ2-7, is GAGVSQSPSNKVTEKGKDVELRCDPISGHTALYWYRQSLGQGLEFLIYFQGNSAPDKSGLPSDRFSAERTGGSVSTLTIQRTQQEDSAVYLCASSLSPATYEQYFGPGTRLTVT.

The V and J genes are TRBV6-6 and TRBJ2-7, with a possible D match to TRBD1 (7 bases). In germline, CDR1 is MNHNY, CDR2 SVGAGI (reference sequence). Deletions cut 5 bases from V and 3 bases from J, with 17 bases between. CDR3 length equals 15 residues. The CDR3 here is CASSGGSHRGYEQYF. The CDR3 region has the DNA TGTGCCAGCAGTGGGGGGTCACACAGGGGCTACGAGCAGTACTTC.

This clone has only a few counts. This chain links TRBV5-1 with TRBJ1-2; tentatively, D is TRBD1 (5 bases). The germline gives CDR1 SGHRS, CDR2 YFSETQ. The CDR3 spans 14 residues. The V gene lost 4 bases and the J gene lost 2 bases, with 12 bases spanning the gap. The CDR3 DNA sequence: TGCGCCAGCAGCCCGTCCGGGGGAAACTATGGCTACACCTTC. Translated: CASSPSGGNYGYTF.

The V call is TRBV4-2, the J call TRBJ2-6, with unresolved D. The germline CDR1 and CDR2 sequences are LGHNA and YNFKEQ. The CDR3 consists of 15 residues. The ends were cut back, 0 bases at V and 4 bases at J, with 7 bases in the middle. The CDR3 coding sequence is TGTGCCAGCAGCCAAGAAACGGGCGGGGCCAACGTCCTGACTTTC. Its protein product is CASSQETGGANVLTF.

J is TRBJ2-3 and V is TRBV5-6; 9 nucleotides match TRBD2. J was trimmed by 2 bases and V by 4 bases; bases with no gene match: 5. The germline V gene has CDR1 SGHDT and CDR2 YYEEEE. This CDR3 spans 15 amino acids. The CDR3 DNA reads TGTGCCAGCAGCACCGGACTAGCGAACACAGATACGCAGTATTTT. Encoded protein: CASSTGLANTDTQYF. The whole variable domain, filled in from reference TRBV5-6 and TRBJ2-3, reads DAGVTQSPTHLIKTRGQQVTLRCSPKSGHDTVSWYQQALGQGPQFIFQYYEEEERQRGNFPDRFSGHQFPNYSSELNVNALLLGDSALYLCASSTGLANTDTQYFGPGTRLTVL.

The chain employs TRBV6-5 and TRBJ1-2; no clear D gene. CDR1 and CDR2 (germline): MNHEY, SVGAGI. Trimming removed 8 bases from V and 4 bases from J, with 11 bases in between. The CDR3 loop spans 12 amino acids. In DNA form, the CDR3 reads TGTGCCAGCGGCCGCGGGTCCTATGGCTACACCTTC. It is translated as CASGRGSYGYTF.

V gene TRBV7-9 combines with J gene TRBJ2-1; 8 positions agree with TRBD2. V lost 5 bases and J lost 6; bases outside the gene matches: 9. Looked up from germline, CDR1 is SEHNR and CDR2 is FQNEAQ (reference sequence). This CDR3 comprises 15 residues. The CDR3 loop is CASSQSGRGGNEQFF. The CDR3 DNA follows: TGTGCCAGCAGCCAAAGCGGGAGAGGGGGCAATGAGCAGTTCTTC.

The V call is TRBV27, the J call TRBJ1-1, with TRBD1 identical over 7 bases. The J segment lost 0 bases and the V segment lost 9 bases, leaving 10 bases of the junction unmatched. The CDR3 length is 15 residues. Germline CDR1 reads MNHEY; CDR2 reads SMNVEV (reference sequence). The CDR3 coding sequence is TGTGCCAGTCGCACCGGGACAGCGATGAACACTGAAGCTTTCTTT. This sequence encodes CASRTGTAMNTEAFF.

This clone occurred many times. This chain uses TRBV14 with TRBJ2-1; no reliable D call. The CDR3 length is 16 residues. The germline gives CDR1 SGHDN, CDR2 FVKESK. V was shortened by 0 bases and J by 0 bases, with 9 bases between the two germline ends. For the CDR3, the DNA is TGTGCCAGCAGCCAAGATTTGCGTAACTCCTACAATGAGCAGTTCTTC. Encoded protein: CASSQDLRNSYNEQFF.

This clone was counted only a few times. V is TRBV27 and J is TRBJ1-1; the D is unclear. CDR3 length: 14 amino acids. CDR1 and CDR2 (germline): MNHEY, SMNVEV (reference sequence). V lost 5 bases and J 7 bases, leaving 17 bases between the germline ends. The chain's CDR3 is CASSPTLTLVEAFF. CDR3 DNA sequence: TGTGCCAGCAGTCCCACCCTAACCTTGGTTGAAGCTTTCTTT.

This clone was seen once. This chain uses TRBV28 with TRBJ2-5, with D possibly TRBD2 on 5 matching bases. Looked up from germline, CDR1 is MDHEN and CDR2 is SYDVKM. This CDR3 has 16 residues. V was trimmed by 3 bases and J by 7 bases, leaving 21 bases between them. CDR3: CASSFRTQDPSGTQYF. Written as DNA, the CDR3 is TGTGCCAGCAGTTTTCGGACTCAAGATCCTTCTGGGACCCAGTACTTC. The full variable domain, its missing parts supplied by reference TRBV28 and TRBJ2-5, is DVKVTQSSRYLVKRTGEKVFLECVQDMDHENMFWYRQDPGLGLRLIYFSYDVKMKEKGDIPEGYSVSREKKERFSLILESASTNQTSMYLCASSFRTQDPSGTQYFGPGTRLLVL.

This clone was found a few times. This chain joins TRBV7-9 and TRBJ2-7; 7 nucleotides align to TRBD1. Germline CDR1 reads SEHNR; CDR2 reads FQNEAQ (reference sequence). V gave up 6 bases and J gave up 4 bases; unmatched junction bases: 3. This CDR3 region has 12 residues. The CDR3 DNA follows: TGTGCCAGCAGTCACAGGGGTTACGAGCAGTACTTC. Translated: CASSHRGYEQYF.

The rearrangement links TRBV5-8 to TRBJ2-1, with no clear D. The CDR3 has 12 amino acids. V lost 1 base, J lost 5 bases, and 4 bases lay in between. Germline V gene lookup returns CDR1 SGHTS and CDR2 YDEGEE. The CDR3 DNA reads TGTGCCAGCAGCTTGTGGGACAATGAGCAGTTCTTC. Protein: CASSLWDNEQFF.

V usage is TRBV4-1 and J usage is TRBJ2-3; 7 nucleotides line up with TRBD2. V was clipped by 0 bases and J by 4 bases; unmatched bases: 10. CDR1 MGHRA and CDR2 YSYEKL come from the germline V gene. The CDR3 spans 17 residues. CDR3 sequence (DNA): TGCGCCAGCAGCCAAGATGGGAGCGGGGCACAGGCAGATACGCAGTATTTT. Its protein product is CASSQDGSGAQADTQYF.

The chain links TRBV6-2 or TRBV6-3 to TRBJ2-2; TRBD2 matches 9 bases. The J segment lost 0 bases and the V segment lost 8 bases, leaving 19 bases of the junction unmatched. This CDR3 region has 20 residues. The germline gives CDR1 MNHEY, CDR2 SVGEGT. This chain's CDR3 is CASRPPRGSGRPANTGELFF. As DNA, the CDR3 is TGTGCCAGCCGCCCCCCACGAGGTAGCGGGAGACCCGCGAACACCGGGGAGCTGTTTTTT.

This clone has more than one count but fewer than ten. V usage is TRBV19 and J usage is TRBJ2-6; D tentatively fits TRBD1 or TRBD2 (5 bases each). Germline assignment: CDR1 LNHDA and CDR2 SQIVND (reference sequence). This CDR3 comprises 16 residues. Trimming removed 9 bases from V and 1 base from J, with 16 bases in between. CDR3 nucleotide sequence: TGTGCCAGCGACCCAGGGAGAGCGTCTGGGGCCAACGTCCTGACTTTC. Its translation is CASDPGRASGANVLTF.